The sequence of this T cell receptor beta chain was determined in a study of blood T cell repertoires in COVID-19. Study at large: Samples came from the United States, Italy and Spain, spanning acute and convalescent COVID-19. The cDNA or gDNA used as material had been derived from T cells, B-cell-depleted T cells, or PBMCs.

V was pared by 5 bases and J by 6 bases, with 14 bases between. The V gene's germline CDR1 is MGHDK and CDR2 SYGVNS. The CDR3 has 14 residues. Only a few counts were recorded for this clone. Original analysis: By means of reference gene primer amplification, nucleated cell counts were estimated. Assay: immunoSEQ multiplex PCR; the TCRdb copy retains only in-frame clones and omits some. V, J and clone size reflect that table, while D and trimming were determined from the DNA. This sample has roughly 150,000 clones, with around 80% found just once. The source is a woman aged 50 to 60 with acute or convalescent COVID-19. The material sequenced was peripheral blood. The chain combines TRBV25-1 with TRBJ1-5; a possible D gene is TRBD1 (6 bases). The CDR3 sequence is CASSRTAGSQPQHF. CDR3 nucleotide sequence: TGTGCCAGCAGTAGGACAGCGGGGAGTCAGCCCCAGCATTTT.